A single sample gave rise to the 32 T cell receptor beta chains below, sequenced in a study of OX40 agonist ivuxolimab in advanced cancers. Using immunoSEQ multiplex PCR, the repertoire was profiled, and TCRdb retains in-frame clones only, with some absent. The sample records tens of thousands of clones, more than 75% being singletons. This sample comprised CD4+ or CD8+ T cells sorted from blood, obtained in a trial of the OX40 agonist ivuxolimab. The receptors shown here come from an adult with an advanced solid tumor such as melanoma, head and neck, liver or kidney cancer.

V usage is TRBV7-8 and J usage is TRBJ1-5; D might be TRBD1 (5 bases). The CDR3 has 15 residues. Germline V gene sequence: CDR1 SGHVS, CDR2 FQNEAQ. Trimming pared 2 bases from V and 2 bases from J, leaving 10 bases between. As DNA, the CDR3 is TGTGCCAGCAGCTTAAAAGGGGTAGGCAATCAGCCCCAGCATTTT. It yields the protein CASSLKGVGNQPQHF.

This sequence joins TRBV9 and TRBJ2-3; D call uncertain. The CDR3 is 14 residues long. Germline values: CDR1 SGDLS, CDR2 YYNGEE. V was trimmed by 2 bases and J by 2 bases, leaving 9 bases between them. CDR3 loop: CASSVFLTTDTQYF. The DNA for the CDR3 is TGTGCCAGCAGCGTTTTTCTTACCACAGATACGCAGTATTTT.

This chain links TRBV28 with TRBJ2-7; tentatively, D is TRBD1 (6 bases). Germline V gene data show CDR1 as MDHEN and CDR2 as SYDVKM. V was shortened by 2 bases and J by 4 bases, with 18 bases between the two germline ends. This CDR3 is 16 amino acids long. The CDR3 DNA reads as TGTGCCAGCAGTTTAAAGAGTTGGTCACAGGGTTACGAGCAGTACTTC. Protein: CASSLKSWSQGYEQYF.

This rearrangement joins TRBV4-1 to TRBJ1-2; maybe TRBD1 (5 bases). The V gene's germline CDR1 is MGHRA and CDR2 YSYEKL. CDR3 length: 14 amino acids. V gave up 6 bases and J gave up 2 bases, with 13 bases separating them. The CDR3 nucleotides read TGCGCCAGCAGGGCAGGGCTCAGAAACTATGGCTACACCTTC. It yields the protein CASRAGLRNYGYTF.

This chain connects TRBV6-5 to TRBJ2-3; no clear D. Germline-derived CDR1 and CDR2 are MNHEY and SVGAGI. Trimming removed 4 bases from V and 2 bases from J, with 10 bases in between. CDR3 length: 14 amino acids. The CDR3 DNA is TGTGCCAGCAGTTTCGGTCAGTTCACAGATACGCAGTATTTT. Protein product: CASSFGQFTDTQYF.

The rearrangement links TRBV7-9 to TRBJ1-2, with 8 bases that match TRBD1. Per the germline V gene, CDR1 is SEHNR and CDR2 is FQNEAQ (reference sequence). The CDR3 spans 13 residues. V was clipped by 5 bases and J by 8 bases; unmatched bases: 7. CDR3 bases: TGTGCCAGCAGCCCGCAGGGGGCGTCCGGCTACACCTTC. It yields the protein CASSPQGASGYTF.

This sequence joins TRBV11-1 and TRBJ2-7; the D gene is possibly TRBD2 (5 bases). V shed 8 bases and J shed 2 bases, with 13 bases lying between them. CDR3 size: 13 residues. CDR1 is SGHAT, CDR2 FQDESV, per germline (reference sequence). The CDR3, as DNA: TGTGCCAGCCAACGGGGTGAAGCCTACGAGCAGTACTTC. Translation: CASQRGEAYEQYF. The full variable domain, completed using reference TRBV11-1 and TRBJ2-7, is EAEVAQSPRYKITEKSQAVAFWCDPISGHATLYWYRQILGQGPELLVQFQDESVVDDSQLPKDRFSAERLKGVDSTLKIQPAELGDSAMYLCASQRGEAYEQYFGPGTRLTVT.

This chain connects TRBV19 to TRBJ1-2; D possibly corresponds to TRBD1 (5 bases). Germline CDR1 and CDR2: LNHDA and SQIVND (reference sequence). This CDR3 is built from 16 residues. V lost 6 bases and J lost 8, with 25 bases in between. The CDR3 region is CASSPPRWDAETGYTF. CDR3 nucleotide sequence: TGTGCCAGTAGCCCCCCCCGGTGGGACGCAGAAACCGGCTACACCTTC.

This clone is a singleton in its sample. This rearrangement joins TRBV19 to TRBJ1-2, with 8 positions matching TRBD1. Germline trimming cut 5 bases from V and 8 bases from J; bases unmatched to any gene: 7. CDR1 LNHDA and CDR2 SQIVND come from the germline V gene (reference sequence). This CDR3 contains 13 residues. CDR3 amino acids: CASSSDRVQGYTF. In DNA, the CDR3 is TGTGCCAGTAGTTCGGACAGGGTGCAAGGCTACACCTTC.

The chain combines TRBV7-3 with TRBJ2-1; no firm D call. The V end was cut by 0 bases, the J end by 4 bases, with 4 bases between. In germline, CDR1 is SGHTA, CDR2 FQGTGA. CDR3 size: 13 residues. The CDR3 sequence is CASSLTSYNEQFF. Written as DNA, the CDR3 is TGTGCCAGCAGCTTAACCAGTTACAATGAGCAGTTCTTC.

The sample holds a few counts of this clone. The chain uses TRBV19 and TRBJ1-1, with no clear D. In germline, CDR1 is LNHDA, CDR2 SQIVND (reference sequence). The CDR3 is made up of 12 amino acids. V was clipped by 5 bases and J by 7 bases, with 11 bases between them. CDR3: CASSALGVEAFF. The CDR3 DNA reads as TGTGCCAGTAGTGCGTTAGGAGTTGAAGCTTTCTTT. Drawing the rest from reference TRBV19 and TRBJ1-1, the complete variable domain is DGGITQSPKYLFRKEGQNVTLSCEQNLNHDAMYWYRQDPGQGLRLIYYSQIVNDFQKGDIAEGYSVSREKKESFPLTVTSAQKNPTAFYLCASSALGVEAFFGQGTRLTVV.

The chain carries TRBV5-8 and TRBJ2-1; 7 nucleotides match TRBD1. The CDR3 is 16 amino acids. Per germline, CDR1 SGHTS and CDR2 YDEGEE. V lost 0 bases to trimming and J lost 6 bases; unmatched junction nucleotides: 9. The CDR3 nucleotides read TGTGCCAGCAGCTTGGACTATGACAGGGACATCAATGAGCAGTTCTTC. Translated, it gives CASSLDYDRDINEQFF.

The chain joins TRBV6-1 to TRBJ2-2; 7 bases line up with TRBD1. The CDR3 totals 14 residues. Germline V gene lookup returns CDR1 MNHNS and CDR2 SASEGT. V gave up 10 bases and J gave up 0 bases; unmatched junction bases: 5. The CDR3 spells CAISGQSNTGELFF. The CDR3 bases are TGTGCCATCTCGGGACAGTCGAACACCGGGGAGCTGTTTTTT.

The table lists this clone with a count of one. The V gene is TRBV30, the J gene TRBJ2-5; no clear D. The end of the DNA fits TRBJ2-7 better, so the J call may be wrong. The CDR3 has 14 residues. Germline CDR1 GTSNPN, CDR2 SVGIG (reference sequence). The CDR3 DNA reads TGTGCCTGGAGTGTGGGCAGGTTTGGCCACGAGCAGTACTTC. Amino acids: CAWSVGRFGHEQYF.

This chain connects TRBV7-9 to TRBJ2-5; TRBD1 is a possible D gene (6 bases). Trimming left V 3 bases short and J 0 bases short, with 11 bases between. Germline assignment: CDR1 SEHNR and CDR2 FQNEAQ (reference sequence). The CDR3 contains 15 residues. CDR3 nucleotide sequence: TGTGCCAGCAGCTTGATCCAGGGGTACCAAGAGACCCAGTACTTC. Amino acids: CASSLIQGYQETQYF.

The chain combines TRBV18 with TRBJ1-2, with 9 bases lining up with TRBD1. Germline V gene sequence: CDR1 KGHSH, CDR2 LQKENI. The CDR3 totals 15 residues. Trimming removed 1 base from V and 4 bases from J; junction bases left unmatched: 4. As DNA, the CDR3 is TGTGCCAGCTCACCACAACAGGGGGCGGGCTATGGCTACACCTTC. Its translation is CASSPQQGAGYGYTF.

This clone was detected only once. The rearrangement links TRBV9 to TRBJ1-5; maybe TRBD1 (6 bases). Between the trimmed V and J ends, which lost 4 bases and 3 bases, there was a span of 11 bases. This CDR3 is 14 amino acids long. CDR1 is SGDLS and CDR2 is YYNGEE in the germline V gene. As DNA, the CDR3 is TGTGCCAGCAGCCCCGGACAGCCCAATCAGCCCCAGCATTTT. Translated: CASSPGQPNQPQHF.

The chain is built from TRBV2 and TRBJ2-3; D is uncertain. This CDR3 is built from 13 residues. Germline CDR1 SNHLY, CDR2 FYNNEI. The V gene lost 7 bases and the J gene lost 6 bases, with 14 bases spanning the gap. CDR3 region: CASILGPTDTQYF. CDR3 nucleotide sequence: TGTGCCAGCATCCTAGGGCCTACGGATACGCAGTATTTT.

The chain joins TRBV10-3 to TRBJ2-7; D not certain. Germline assignment: CDR1 ENHRY and CDR2 SYGVKD. The V gene lost 7 bases and the J gene lost 3 bases, with 7 bases spanning the gap. CDR3 length: 11 residues. CDR3 residues: CAITGGYEQYF. Written as DNA, the CDR3 is TGTGCCATCACGGGTGGCTACGAGCAGTACTTC.

The sample holds one count of this clone. The V gene is TRBV19, the J gene TRBJ2-1, with TRBD2 matching 11 bases. The germline gives CDR1 LNHDA, CDR2 SQIVND (reference sequence). The ends lost 1 base at V and 8 bases at J; junction bases unmatched: 13. This CDR3 spans 18 amino acids. CDR3 loop: CASSIGRAGTSGIDEQFF. The DNA for the CDR3 is TGTGCCAGTAGTATAGGGAGGGCCGGGACTAGCGGTATAGATGAGCAGTTCTTC.

Here the CDR3 reads CASSEGRNYNSPLHF. The CDR3 nucleotides are TGCGCCAGCAGTGAGGGGAGAAACTATAATTCACCCCTCCACTTT. This chain joins TRBV10-1 and TRBJ1-6, with D hard to call. Trimming stripped 2 bases from V and 3 bases from J, with 8 bases between. Germline-derived CDR1 and CDR2 are WNHNN and SYGVQD (reference sequence). The CDR3 runs 15 residues.

The CDR3 region has the DNA TGTGCCAGCAGTTTAGAGACAGGGCGTGATACGCAGTATTTT. It yields the protein CASSLETGRDTQYF. The chain employs TRBV27 and TRBJ2-3, with 7 bases aligning to TRBD1. V lost 2 bases and J lost 6; bases outside the gene matches: 5. Looked up from germline, CDR1 is MNHEY and CDR2 is SMNVEV (reference sequence). The length of the CDR3 is 14 residues.

This chain connects TRBV10-2 to TRBJ1-6, with 10 bases that match TRBD1. The CDR3 contains 14 residues. Germline lookup yields CDR1 WSHSY and CDR2 SAAADI. Germline trimming cut 4 bases from V and 6 bases from J; bases unmatched to any gene: 0. The CDR3 loop reads CASSGTGGNSPLHF. The CDR3, as DNA: TGCGCCAGCAGTGGGACAGGGGGTAATTCACCCCTCCACTTT.

The genes are TRBV15 and TRBJ2-3; 11 positions match TRBD2. Trimming took 0 bases from V and 6 from J; bases not matched to a gene: 2. Looked up from germline, CDR1 is LNHNV and CDR2 is YYDKDF (reference sequence). CDR3 length: 15 amino acids. The CDR3, as DNA: TGTGCCACCAGCAGAGAACTAGCGGGAGTGGATACGCAGTATTTT. It translates to CATSRELAGVDTQYF.

The rearrangement joins TRBV29-1 to TRBJ2-5, with 7 bases fitting TRBD1. This CDR3 is built from 13 residues. From germline, CDR1 is SQVTM and CDR2 ANQGSEA. Losses at the gene ends were 4 bases for V and 4 bases for J; bases not matched to a gene: 6. CDR3 nucleotides: TGCAGCGTTGCCCGACAGGGTGGAGAGACCCAGTACTTC. This gives the protein CSVARQGGETQYF.

The V call is TRBV6-6, the J call TRBJ1-3; no clear D. The CDR3 contains 16 residues. Germline V gives CDR1 MNHNY, CDR2 SVGAGI (reference sequence). V lost 2 bases and J 0 bases, leaving 11 bases between the germline ends. In DNA form, the CDR3 reads TGTGCCAGCAGTTACGGTCGGCGGAACTCTGGAAACACCATATATTTT. It encodes CASSYGRRNSGNTIYF.

This clone has a handful of counts. The chain carries TRBV7-3 and TRBJ1-1, with D possibly matching TRBD1 (5 bases). The CDR3 consists of 16 residues. Deletions cut 7 bases from V and 1 base from J, with 19 bases between. Germline V gene lookup returns CDR1 SGHTA and CDR2 FQGTGA. CDR3: CASTGAGQRGNTEAFF. DNA of the CDR3: TGTGCCAGCACCGGGGCAGGACAAAGGGGGAACACTGAAGCTTTCTTT.

The V and J genes are TRBV10-3 and TRBJ2-1; D may be TRBD2 (6 bases). CDR1 and CDR2 (germline): ENHRY, SYGVKD. The CDR3 runs 19 residues. Trimming left V 0 bases short and J 8 bases short, with 26 bases between. The CDR3 region is CAISESRMRGIPGSDEQFF. DNA of the CDR3: TGTGCCATCAGTGAGTCGAGGATGCGGGGAATCCCGGGGTCCGATGAGCAGTTCTTC.

V gene TRBV7-8 combines with J gene TRBJ2-1; 8 bases match TRBD1. The CDR3 has 18 residues. V shed 2 bases, J shed 0 bases, and the junction held 9 bases outside the gene matches. CDR1 SGHVS and CDR2 FQNEAQ come from the germline V gene. CDR3 in amino acids: CASSLLPTGGISYNEQFF. CDR3 in DNA: TGTGCCAGCAGCTTACTTCCCACAGGGGGTATCTCCTACAATGAGCAGTTCTTC.

The chain joins TRBV28 to TRBJ1-5; D not resolved. Trimming removed 3 bases from V and 5 bases from J, with 14 bases in between. The CDR3 runs 15 residues. CDR1 and CDR2 (germline): MDHEN, SYDVKM. DNA of the CDR3: TGTGCCAGCAGTTTCGACGTAGATAGACATCAGCCCCAGCATTTT. Translation gives CASSFDVDRHQPQHF.

The V gene is TRBV6-5, the J gene TRBJ1-5; D not certain. The germline V gene has CDR1 MNHEY and CDR2 SVGAGI. The CDR3 is 15 residues long. Trimming pared 5 bases from V and 0 bases from J, leaving 11 bases between. DNA for the CDR3: TGTGCCAGCAGTCGTGACATCGATAGCAATCAGCCCCAGCATTTT. This gives the protein CASSRDIDSNQPQHF.

This rearrangement joins TRBV11-3 to TRBJ2-3; 11 bases fit TRBD2. The trim removed 5 bases at V and 4 bases at J, leaving 5 bases unmatched. Per the germline V gene, CDR1 is SGHNT and CDR2 is YENEEA. The CDR3 runs to 15 residues. CDR3 in DNA: TGTGCCAGCAGCCTAGCGGGGGGATTCGCAGATACGCAGTATTTT. Translation gives CASSLAGGFADTQYF.